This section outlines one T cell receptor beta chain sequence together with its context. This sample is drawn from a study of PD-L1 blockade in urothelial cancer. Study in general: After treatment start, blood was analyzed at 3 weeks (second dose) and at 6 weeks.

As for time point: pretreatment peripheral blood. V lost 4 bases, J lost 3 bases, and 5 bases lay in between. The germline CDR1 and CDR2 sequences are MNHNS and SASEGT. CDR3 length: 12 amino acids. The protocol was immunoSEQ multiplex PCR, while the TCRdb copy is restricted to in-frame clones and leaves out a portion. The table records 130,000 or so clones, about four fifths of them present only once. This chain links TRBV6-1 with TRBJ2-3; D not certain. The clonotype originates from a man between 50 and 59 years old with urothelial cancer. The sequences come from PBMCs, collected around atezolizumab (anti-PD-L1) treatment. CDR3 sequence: CASSVNTDTQYF. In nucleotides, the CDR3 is TGTGCCAGCAGTGTCAATACAGATACGCAGTATTTT.